The clone carrying this TCR beta chain was seen once. These data belong to a study of blood T cell repertoires in COVID-19. This table comes from immunoSEQ multiplex PCR, and its TCRdb copy is limited to in-frame clones, with some not included. The sample lists some 98,000 clones, around 83% occurring once. V shed 6 bases and J shed 2 bases, with 10 bases lying between them. CDR3 size: 13 residues. Germline V gives CDR1 MGHDK, CDR2 SYGVNS. The V and J genes are TRBV25-1 and TRBJ1-2; TRBD1 is a possible D gene (6 bases). The sample taken for sequencing was peripheral blood. The source of this sequence is a man between 60 and 75 years old with acute or convalescent COVID-19. The CDR3 here is CASRDSANYGYTF. CDR3 coding DNA: TGTGCCAGCAGGGACAGCGCCAACTATGGCTACACCTTC.